Given below is one T cell receptor beta chain in context. The antigen is not known. The data were produced by immunoSEQ multiplex PCR, yet TCRdb's version contains in-frame clones alone and is incomplete. The sample holds 75,000 to 95,000 clones, about 85% seen once. This sample was taken from a study of T cell clones after liver transplantation. Study-wide context: HCV positivity affected three of eight recipients; the rest lacked autoimmune or viral indications. Study-level results: A significant post-transplant drop in circulating graft-donor-reactive CD4 TCRbeta sequences occurred in most of the 8 subjects.

The CDR3 runs 15 residues. Trimming left V 9 bases short and J 0 bases short, with 16 bases between. Germline loops: CDR1 LNHDA, CDR2 SQIVND (reference sequence). This sequence joins TRBV19 and TRBJ2-3; D not resolved. The sequence derives from a human patient who received a liver transplant. Some T cells may originate from the graft donor. The sequencing used CD4+ T cells from blood, collected around 48 months after liver transplant. CDR3: CASSKQPASTDTQYF. The CDR3 DNA follows: TGTGCCAGCTCCAAACAGCCTGCTAGCACAGATACGCAGTATTTT.